The 23 T cell receptor beta chains reported below all come from one sample, sequenced in a study of blood T cell repertoires in COVID-19. Libraries were prepared by immunoSEQ multiplex PCR; TCRdb keeps only in-frame clonotypes and omits some of them. The sample has 120,000 to 150,000 clones, roughly four fifths seen once. Sequencing used PBMCs or T cells enriched from blood (not recorded which). The receptors were sampled from a woman in her late teens or twenties who had been exposed to COVID-19.

The V gene is TRBV7-9, the J gene TRBJ1-3; D not certain. This CDR3 region has 15 residues. Germline values: CDR1 SEHNR, CDR2 FQNEAQ (reference sequence). V was pared by 2 bases and J by 1 base, with 9 bases between. CDR3 protein: CASSLRQTSGNTIYF. The CDR3 DNA reads TGTGCCAGCAGCTTACGTCAGACTTCTGGAAACACCATATATTTT.

The chain recombines TRBV25-1 with TRBJ1-4; 10 bases fit TRBD1. Germline V lookup: CDR1 MGHDK, CDR2 SYGVNS. This CDR3 has 14 residues. Trimming cost V 8 bases and J 8 bases; bases outside gene matches: 8. The CDR3 region is CASEKGQGSEKLFF. In DNA form, the CDR3 reads TGTGCCAGCGAGAAGGGACAGGGGAGCGAAAAACTGTTTTTT.

The chain uses TRBV18 and TRBJ1-1; D possibly corresponds to TRBD1 (6 bases). This CDR3 has 14 amino acids. The V end lost 3 bases, the J end lost 4 bases, and 12 bases lay between the germline ends. Germline V lookup: CDR1 KGHSH, CDR2 LQKENI. The CDR3 sequence is CASSPSTGPTEAFF. CDR3 coding DNA: TGTGCCAGCTCACCGTCAACAGGGCCCACTGAAGCTTTCTTT. Using reference TRBV18 and TRBJ1-1 for the parts outside the CDR3, the full variable domain is NAGVMQNPRHLVRRRGQEARLRCSPMKGHSHVYWYRQLPEEGLKFMVYLQKENIIDESGMPKERFSAEFPKEGPSILRIQQVVRGDSAAYFCASSPSTGPTEAFFGQGTRLTVV.

V gene TRBV9 combines with J gene TRBJ2-3; D perhaps matches TRBD2 (6 bases). The CDR3 is 16 amino acids. V was trimmed by 4 bases and J by 0 bases, leaving 15 bases between them. Germline assignment: CDR1 SGDLS and CDR2 YYNGEE. The CDR3 nucleotides read TGTGCCAGCAGCCCACTCCACGGGAGAAGCACAGATACGCAGTATTTT. Protein product: CASSPLHGRSTDTQYF.

The J gene is TRBJ1-2, the V gene TRBV9; 8 bases line up with TRBD1. The CDR3 is made up of 15 amino acids. Trimming took 4 bases from V and 7 from J; bases not matched to a gene: 12. Germline CDR1 SGDLS, CDR2 YYNGEE. The DNA of the CDR3 is TGTGCCAGCAGCCATACGACAGGGGATGCGGGTGGCTACACCTTC. Its protein product is CASSHTTGDAGGYTF.

This clone was seen more than once but under ten times. V is TRBV28 and J is TRBJ1-2, with D possibly matching TRBD1 (5 bases). The germline V gene has CDR1 MDHEN and CDR2 SYDVKM. The CDR3 is 11 amino acids. V lost 6 bases and J 8 bases, leaving 10 bases between the germline ends. CDR3 bases: TGTGCCAGCAGAGGAGGGGTGGGCTACACCTTC. Translated: CASRGGVGYTF.

This clone was found once. The chain recombines TRBV19 with TRBJ1-4; 8 nucleotides line up with TRBD1. The CDR3 totals 16 residues. V lost 3 bases to trimming and J lost 7 bases; unmatched junction nucleotides: 10. CDR1 and CDR2 (germline): LNHDA, SQIVND (reference sequence). The CDR3 sequence: CASSMGQGARGEKLFF. CDR3 coding DNA: TGTGCCAGTAGTATGGGCCAGGGGGCCCGAGGTGAAAAACTGTTTTTT.

This clone was recorded only once. The chain links TRBV10-1 to TRBJ2-7; D not certain. CDR1 and CDR2 (germline): WNHNN, SYGVQD (reference sequence). Trimming cost V 3 bases and J 3 bases, with 9 bases left between them. The length of the CDR3 is 13 residues. DNA of the CDR3: TGCGCCAGCAGTGATGTACAGAGCTACGAGCAGTACTTC. Protein product: CASSDVQSYEQYF.

This sequence joins TRBV10-3 and TRBJ2-7; possible D gene TRBD1, 5 bases. The CDR3 runs 14 residues. V lost 2 bases, J lost 0 bases, and 8 bases lay in between. Germline CDR1 reads ENHRY; CDR2 reads SYGVKD. The CDR3 nucleotides read TGTGCCATCAGTGAGGGACATAACTCCTACGAGCAGTACTTC. This translates into CAISEGHNSYEQYF.

This chain joins TRBV4-3 and TRBJ2-1; TRBD2 aligns across 14 bases. V was pared by 1 base and J by 8 bases, with 10 bases of the junction left unmatched. Germline CDR1 is LGHNA and CDR2 is YSLEER. There are 18 residues in the CDR3. CDR3 bases: TGCGCCAGCAGCCAAGGGCCCGGGACTAGCGGGAGTCTCTATGAGCAGTTCTTC. Translation gives CASSQGPGTSGSLYEQFF.

This chain connects TRBV30 to TRBJ2-1; D uncertain. Trimming removed 5 bases from V and 10 bases from J, with 15 bases in between. This CDR3 spans 12 amino acids. Germline loops: CDR1 GTSNPN, CDR2 SVGIG (reference sequence). The CDR3: CAWDAWAGEQFF. DNA for the CDR3: TGTGCCTGGGATGCGTGGGCCGGAGAGCAGTTCTTC. The whole variable domain, filled in from reference TRBV30 and TRBJ2-1, reads SQTIHQWPATLVQPVGSPLSLECTVEGTSNPNLYWYRQAAGRGLQLLFYSVGIGQISSEVPQNLSASRPQDRQFILSSKKLLLSDSGFYLCAWDAWAGEQFFGPGTRLTVL.

The J gene is TRBJ2-7, the V gene TRBV2, with D possibly matching TRBD2 (5 bases). There are 15 residues in the CDR3. V was pared by 7 bases and J by 0 bases, with 16 bases between. Germline CDR1 reads SNHLY; CDR2 reads FYNNEI. CDR3 region: CASTKDEGSSYEQYF. The CDR3 DNA reads TGTGCCAGCACCAAAGACGAGGGAAGCTCCTACGAGCAGTACTTC.

This chain links TRBV5-6 with TRBJ2-1; no definite D call. Germline CDR1 reads SGHDT; CDR2 reads YYEEEE. Between the trimmed V and J ends, which lost 4 bases and 8 bases, there was a span of 16 bases. The CDR3 spans 14 residues. CDR3 in amino acids: CASSPEITADEQFF. CDR3 DNA: TGTGCCAGCAGCCCCGAAATTACAGCTGATGAGCAGTTCTTC.

V usage is TRBV7-2 and J usage is TRBJ2-4; a possible D gene is TRBD1 (5 bases). The CDR3 loop spans 16 amino acids. The V gene's germline CDR1 is SGHTA and CDR2 FQGNSA. Trimming took 5 bases from V and 1 from J, leaving 15 bases between them. The CDR3 loop reads CASSPDRGTAKNIQYF. The CDR3 DNA follows: TGTGCCAGCAGCCCGGATAGGGGTACTGCCAAAAACATTCAGTACTTC.

V gene TRBV6-5 combines with J gene TRBJ1-1; 8 bases match TRBD1. The germline V gene encodes CDR1 MNHEY and CDR2 SVGAGI. The CDR3 sequence is 13 residues long. Losses at the gene ends were 6 bases for V and 6 bases for J; bases not matched to a gene: 6. CDR3 residues: CASRRDRQAEAFF. The CDR3 DNA reads as TGTGCCAGCAGGAGGGACAGGCAGGCTGAAGCTTTCTTT.

The chain uses TRBV29-1 and TRBJ1-1; tentatively, D is TRBD1 (5 bases). Trimming removed 3 bases at V and 0 bases at J, with 14 bases between. CDR3 length: 15 residues. Germline assignment: CDR1 SQVTM and CDR2 ANQGSEA. The CDR3 here is CSVDHGRGLNTEAFF. CDR3 bases: TGCAGCGTTGATCACGGGCGGGGCCTGAACACTGAAGCTTTCTTT.

The rearrangement joins TRBV21-1 to TRBJ2-2; the D segment call TRBD2 is taken from the table without a DNA check. TRBV21-1 represents a pseudogene. The CDR3 contains 17 residues. The CDR3 DNA follows: TGTGCCAGCAGGGCTCTAGCGGGAGGCTCGAACACCGGGGAGCTGTTTTTT. It yields the protein CASRALAGGSNTGELFF.

This clone has only a few counts. The chain is built from TRBV14 and TRBJ1-2; D perhaps matches TRBD1 (5 bases). Germline assignment: CDR1 SGHDN and CDR2 FVKESK. Trimming left V 0 bases short and J 4 bases short, with 9 bases between. This CDR3 is built from 14 residues. In DNA, the CDR3 is TGTGCCAGCAGCCAAGATCGGGGGATCTATGGCTACACCTTC. This encodes CASSQDRGIYGYTF.

V is TRBV12-3 or TRBV12-4 and J is TRBJ2-5; unclear D gene. Trimming removed 6 bases from V and 2 bases from J, with 10 bases in between. The CDR3 runs 13 residues. CDR3 in DNA: TGTGCCAGCAGAACAGACCCGCAAGAGACCCAGTACTTC. This gives the protein CASRTDPQETQYF.

Points on this clone: The identical CDR3 is also encoded by other nucleotide sequences in the sample. The chain has TRBV7-9 and TRBJ2-1, with 11 bases identical to TRBD2. The germline gives CDR1 SEHNR, CDR2 FQNEAQ (reference sequence). The CDR3 consists of 17 residues. J was trimmed by 8 bases and V by 5 bases; bases with no gene match: 14. The CDR3 DNA reads as TGTGCCAGCAGCCTCGGGACTAGCGGACCGTTAGGCGATGAGCAGTTCTTC. Encoded protein: CASSLGTSGPLGDEQFF.

This rearrangement joins TRBV7-6 to TRBJ2-1, with no clear D. Germline assignment: CDR1 SGHVS and CDR2 FNYEAQ. Deletions cut 3 bases from V and 9 bases from J, with 12 bases between. The CDR3 spans 13 residues. The CDR3 coding sequence is TGTGCCAGCAGCTTCAAAAGCGCCAGTGAGCAGTTCTTC. It translates to CASSFKSASEQFF.

This sequence joins TRBV4-3 and TRBJ2-7, with a tentative D call TRBD1 (5 bases). Per germline, CDR1 LGHNA and CDR2 YSLEER. The CDR3 runs to 16 residues. V was trimmed by 1 base and J by 2 bases, leaving 15 bases between them. In nucleotides, the CDR3 is TGCGCCAGCAGCCAAGGCGGCCAGGGCAGCGCCTACGAGCAGTACTTC. Amino acids: CASSQGGQGSAYEQYF.

This chain links TRBV7-3 with TRBJ2-2, with TRBD2 matching 7 bases. V gave up 5 bases and J gave up 3 bases; unmatched junction bases: 12. The CDR3 runs 17 residues. Per the germline V gene, CDR1 is SGHTA and CDR2 is FQGTGA. This CDR3 is CASSAISGITHTGELFF. Here the CDR3 DNA reads TGTGCCAGCAGCGCCATAAGCGGGATTACGCACACCGGGGAGCTGTTTTTT.